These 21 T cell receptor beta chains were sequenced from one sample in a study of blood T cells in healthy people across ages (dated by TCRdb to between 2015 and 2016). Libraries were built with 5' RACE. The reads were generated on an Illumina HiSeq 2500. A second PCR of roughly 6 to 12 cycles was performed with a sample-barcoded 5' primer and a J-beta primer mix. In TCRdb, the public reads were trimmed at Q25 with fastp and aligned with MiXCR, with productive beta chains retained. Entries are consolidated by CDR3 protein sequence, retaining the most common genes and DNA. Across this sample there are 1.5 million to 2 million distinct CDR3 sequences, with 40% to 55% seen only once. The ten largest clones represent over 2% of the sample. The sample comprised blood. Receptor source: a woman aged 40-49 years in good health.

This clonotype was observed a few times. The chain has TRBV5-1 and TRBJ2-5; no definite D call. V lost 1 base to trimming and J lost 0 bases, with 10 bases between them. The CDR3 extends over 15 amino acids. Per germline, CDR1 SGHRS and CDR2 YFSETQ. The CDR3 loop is CASSLISNYQETQYF. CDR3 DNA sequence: TGCGCCAGCAGCTTGATCTCGAATTACCAAGAGACCCAGTACTTC.

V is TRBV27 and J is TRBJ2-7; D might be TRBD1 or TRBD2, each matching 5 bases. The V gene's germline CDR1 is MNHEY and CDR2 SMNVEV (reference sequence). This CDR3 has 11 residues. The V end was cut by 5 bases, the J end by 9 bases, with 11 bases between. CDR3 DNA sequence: TGTGCCAGCAGTACCTTCGGGACGCAGTACTTC. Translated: CASSTFGTQYF.

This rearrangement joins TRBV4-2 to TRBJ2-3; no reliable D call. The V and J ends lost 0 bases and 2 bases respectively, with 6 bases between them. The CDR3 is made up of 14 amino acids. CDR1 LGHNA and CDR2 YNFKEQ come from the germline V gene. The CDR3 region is CASSQDDNTDTQYF. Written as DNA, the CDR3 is TGTGCCAGCAGCCAAGATGACAACACAGATACGCAGTATTTT.

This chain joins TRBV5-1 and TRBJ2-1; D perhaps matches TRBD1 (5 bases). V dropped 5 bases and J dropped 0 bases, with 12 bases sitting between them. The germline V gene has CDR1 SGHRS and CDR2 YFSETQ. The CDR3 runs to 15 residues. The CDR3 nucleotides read TGCGCCAGCAGAGCCCAGGGCTACTCCTACAATGAGCAGTTCTTC. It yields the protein CASRAQGYSYNEQFF.

The CDR3 spells CASSPRTGLSGANVLTF. The DNA of the CDR3 is TGTGCCAGCAGTCCGAGGACAGGACTGTCTGGGGCCAACGTCCTGACTTTC. V gene TRBV6-1 combines with J gene TRBJ2-6; TRBD1 aligns across 7 bases. CDR1 and CDR2 from the germline V gene are MNHNS and SASEGT. V lost 5 bases to trimming and J lost 1 base; unmatched junction nucleotides: 8. The CDR3 sequence is 17 residues long.

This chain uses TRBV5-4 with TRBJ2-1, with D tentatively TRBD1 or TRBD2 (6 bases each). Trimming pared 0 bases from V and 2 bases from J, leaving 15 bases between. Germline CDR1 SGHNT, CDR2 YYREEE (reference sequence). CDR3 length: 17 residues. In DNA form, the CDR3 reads TGTGCCAGCAGCTTGGATCCGGGGGCGCCCCCCTACAATGAGCAGTTCTTC. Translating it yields CASSLDPGAPPYNEQFF. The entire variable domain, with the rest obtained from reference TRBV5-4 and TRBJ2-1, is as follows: ETGVTQSPTHLIKTRGQQVTLRCSSQSGHNTVSWYQQALGQGPQFIFQYYREEENGRGNFPPRFSGLQFPNYSSELNVNALELDDSALYLCASSLDPGAPPYNEQFFGPGTRLTVL.

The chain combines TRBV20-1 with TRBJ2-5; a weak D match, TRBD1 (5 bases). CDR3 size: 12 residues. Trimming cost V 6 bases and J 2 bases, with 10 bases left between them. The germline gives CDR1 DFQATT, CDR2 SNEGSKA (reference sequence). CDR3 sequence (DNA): TGCAGTGCCGCAGGGCCGCAAGAGACCCAGTACTTC. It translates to CSAAGPQETQYF.

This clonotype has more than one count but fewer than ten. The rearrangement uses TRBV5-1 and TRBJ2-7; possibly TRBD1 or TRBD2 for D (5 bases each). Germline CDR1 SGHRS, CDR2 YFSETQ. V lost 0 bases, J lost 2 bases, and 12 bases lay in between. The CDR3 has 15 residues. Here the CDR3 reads CASSLGAGTTYEQYF. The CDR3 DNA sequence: TGCGCCAGCAGCTTGGGAGCAGGGACGACCTACGAGCAGTACTTC.

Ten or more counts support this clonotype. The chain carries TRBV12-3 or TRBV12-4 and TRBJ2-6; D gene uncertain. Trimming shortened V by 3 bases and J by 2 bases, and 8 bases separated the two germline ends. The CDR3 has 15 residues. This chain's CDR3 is CASSFREAGANVLTF. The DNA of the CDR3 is TGTGCCAGCAGTTTTAGAGAGGCTGGGGCCAACGTCCTGACTTTC.

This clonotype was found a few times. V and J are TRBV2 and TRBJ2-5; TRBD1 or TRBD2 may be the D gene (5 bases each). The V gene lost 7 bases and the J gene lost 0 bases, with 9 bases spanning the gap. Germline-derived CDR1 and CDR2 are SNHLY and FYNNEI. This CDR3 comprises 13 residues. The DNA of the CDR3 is TGTGCCAGCATCCCGGGGCACCAAGAGACCCAGTACTTC. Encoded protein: CASIPGHQETQYF.

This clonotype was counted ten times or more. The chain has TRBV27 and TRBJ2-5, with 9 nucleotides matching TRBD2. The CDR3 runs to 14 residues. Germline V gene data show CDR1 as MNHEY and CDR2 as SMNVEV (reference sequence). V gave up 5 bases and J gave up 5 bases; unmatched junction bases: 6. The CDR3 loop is CASSPGTSRETQYF. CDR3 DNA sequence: TGTGCCAGCAGTCCCGGGACTAGCCGTGAGACCCAGTACTTC.

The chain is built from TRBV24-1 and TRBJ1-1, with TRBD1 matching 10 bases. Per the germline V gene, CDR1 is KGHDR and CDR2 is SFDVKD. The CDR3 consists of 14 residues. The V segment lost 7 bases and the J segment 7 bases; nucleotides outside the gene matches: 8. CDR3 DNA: TGTGCCACCAGGGGACAGGGGTGGAGTGGTGAAGCTTTCTTT. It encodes CATRGQGWSGEAFF.

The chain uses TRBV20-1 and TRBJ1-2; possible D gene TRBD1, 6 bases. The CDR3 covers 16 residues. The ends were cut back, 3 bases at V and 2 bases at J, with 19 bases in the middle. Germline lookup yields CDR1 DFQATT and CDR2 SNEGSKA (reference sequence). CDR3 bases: TGCAGTGCTAGCGGGATCGGAGGGGGGGCGAACTATGGCTACACCTTC. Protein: CSASGIGGGANYGYTF.

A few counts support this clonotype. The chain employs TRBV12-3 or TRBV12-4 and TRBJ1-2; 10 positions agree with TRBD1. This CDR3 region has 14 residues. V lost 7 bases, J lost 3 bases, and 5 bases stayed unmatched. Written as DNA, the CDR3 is TGTGCCAGCACCTTGGGACAGGGGTACTATGGCTACACCTTC. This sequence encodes CASTLGQGYYGYTF.

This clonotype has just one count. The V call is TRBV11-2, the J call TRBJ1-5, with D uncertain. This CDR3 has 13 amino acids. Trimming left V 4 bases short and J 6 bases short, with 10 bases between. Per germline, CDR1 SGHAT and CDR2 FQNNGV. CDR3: CASSSERAQPQHF. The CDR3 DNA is TGTGCCAGCAGCTCGGAAAGGGCTCAGCCCCAGCATTTT. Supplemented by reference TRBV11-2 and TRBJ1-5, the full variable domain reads EAGVAQSPRYKIIEKRQSVAFWCNPISGHATLYWYQQILGQGPKLLIQFQNNGVVDDSQLPKDRFSAERLKGVDSTLKIQPAKLEDSAVYLCASSSERAQPQHFGDGTRLSIL.

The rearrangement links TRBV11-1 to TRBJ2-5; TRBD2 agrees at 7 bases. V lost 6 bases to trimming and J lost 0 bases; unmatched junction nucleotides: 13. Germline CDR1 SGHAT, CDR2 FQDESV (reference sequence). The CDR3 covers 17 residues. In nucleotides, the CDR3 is TGTGCCAGCAGTTCTCCGGGACTACCGAGGAACCAAGAGACCCAGTACTTC. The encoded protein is CASSSPGLPRNQETQYF.

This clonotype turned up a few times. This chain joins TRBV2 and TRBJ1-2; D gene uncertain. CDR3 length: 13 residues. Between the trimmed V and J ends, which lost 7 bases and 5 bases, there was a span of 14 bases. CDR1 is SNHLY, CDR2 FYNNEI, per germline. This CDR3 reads CASTADQWYGYTF. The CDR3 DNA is TGTGCCAGCACTGCAGACCAATGGTATGGCTACACCTTC. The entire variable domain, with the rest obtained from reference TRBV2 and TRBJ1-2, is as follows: EPEVTQTPSHQVTQMGQEVILRCVPISNHLYFYWYRQILGQKVEFLVSFYNNEISEKSEIFDDQFSVERPDGSNFTLKIRSTKLEDSAMYFCASTADQWYGYTFGSGTRLTVV.

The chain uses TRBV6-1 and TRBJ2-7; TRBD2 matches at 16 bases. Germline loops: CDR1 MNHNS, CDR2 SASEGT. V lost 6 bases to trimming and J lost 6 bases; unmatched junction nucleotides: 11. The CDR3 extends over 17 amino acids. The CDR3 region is CASRGTSGGASNSEQYF. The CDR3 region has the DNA TGTGCCAGCAGAGGGACTAGCGGGGGGGCCAGTAATAGCGAGCAGTACTTC.

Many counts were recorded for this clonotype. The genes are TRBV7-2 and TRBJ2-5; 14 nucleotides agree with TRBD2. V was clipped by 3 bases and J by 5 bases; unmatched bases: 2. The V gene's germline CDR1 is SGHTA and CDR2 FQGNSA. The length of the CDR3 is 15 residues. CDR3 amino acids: CASSLGLAGVETQYF. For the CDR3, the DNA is TGTGCCAGCAGCTTGGGACTAGCGGGGGTGGAGACCCAGTACTTC. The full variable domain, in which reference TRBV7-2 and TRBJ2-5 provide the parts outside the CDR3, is GAGVSQSPSNKVTEKGKDVELRCDPISGHTALYWYRQSLGQGLEFLIYFQGNSAPDKSGLPSDRFSAERTGGSVSTLTIQRTQQEDSAVYLCASSLGLAGVETQYFGPGTRLLVL.

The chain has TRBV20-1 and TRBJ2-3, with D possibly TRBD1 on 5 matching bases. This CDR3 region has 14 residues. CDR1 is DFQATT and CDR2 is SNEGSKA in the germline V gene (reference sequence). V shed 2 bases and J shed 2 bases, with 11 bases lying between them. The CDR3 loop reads CSARRQMVTDTQYF. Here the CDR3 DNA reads TGCAGTGCTAGAAGACAGATGGTCACAGATACGCAGTATTTT.

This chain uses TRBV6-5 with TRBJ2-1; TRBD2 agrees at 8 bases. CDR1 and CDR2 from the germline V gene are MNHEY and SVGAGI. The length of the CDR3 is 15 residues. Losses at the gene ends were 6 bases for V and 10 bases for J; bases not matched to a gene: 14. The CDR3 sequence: CASSLMAGGIYEQFF. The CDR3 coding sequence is TGTGCCAGCAGCCTCATGGCGGGGGGAATCTACGAGCAGTTCTTC.